This T cell receptor beta chain came from a study of T cell clonality in common variable immunodeficiency (dated by TCRdb to between 2014 and 2017). Here is what the overall study found, with its caveats: Although equal DNA input was used, an average of approximately 82,000 unique sequences per sample was obtained for controls, compared with approximately 31,000 for CVID samples. It was noted by the authors that sequencing of the repertoires of T cell subpopulations would be needed to clarify the cause of the increased clonality in CVID. Increased TCRbeta clonality was found in CVID subjects compared with healthy controls (t-test p = 0.018), with the increase being most characteristic of about a third of subjects. CVID TCRbeta sequences reportedly showed fewer deletions and N-nucleotide insertions and lacked highly modified clones with 13 or more V deletions. Patient heterogeneity within the CVID cohort put limits on correlating repertoire features with clinical complications. Healthy controls shared more TCRbeta clones with each other than CVID subjects shared among themselves (p < 0.0001).

From cysteine to phenylalanine, the CDR3 is 17 amino acids long. Only the CDR3 bases that were read are kept: 42 of them, in frame from base 1. From a lookup of the germline V gene (reference sequence), CDR1 and CDR2 are LNHDA and SQIVND. Compared with germline, V lacks 4 bases and J lacks 1 base; bases without a gene match: 10. This clone was found many times. This clone's antigen is unknown. The CDR3 end lies 3 residues beyond the end of the read and is filled in from the germline J gene. For sequencing input, CVID and control samples contributed equivalent amounts of genomic DNA. For every sample, a 60 bp segment covering the rearranged TCRbeta CDR3 region was amplified and then sequenced. The immunoSEQ assay, a bias-corrected multiplex PCR with high-throughput sequencing, was employed for TCRbeta amplification. The authors' pipeline ran thus. Each unique nucleotide sequence was treated as a clone and annotated with V, D and J genes, copy number and frequency. Sequences were labeled productive if in frame, and non-productive if out of frame or containing stop codons. Clonality was calculated from Shannon's entropy as previously described. Mean CDR3 Kyte-Doolittle hydropathy was derived from the predicted amino acid sequences of productive clones. Hierarchical clustering of scaled V gene usage was performed with the R hclust function using Manhattan distance and complete linkage. To assess clone sharing by CDR3 amino acid sequence, 12 repertoires per group were resampled over 100 rounds. Repertoires were searched for more than 55 published EBV-specific and approximately 240 published CMV-specific TCRbeta sequences. Analysis left out a couple of CVID samples that produced under 10,000 sequences, so about 41 CVID repertoires remained. TCRdb took over this immuneACCESS table, retaining in-frame rearrangements with V and J assigned. Such tables are incomplete; in checked studies, under half of the missing clones stem from an unresolved V gene, and the remainder is unexplained. The V and J calls and clone size come from that table; D and trimming were worked out from the DNA. The sample records around 9,200 clones, none occurring a single time. Of the sample, roughly 3.9% is held by the ten largest clones.

CVID was diagnosed by standard criteria: serum IgG, IgA and/or IgM reduced below normal range, plus specific antibody deficiency. A total of 44 subjects (roughly 15 female and around 30 male; age range 9 to 64 years, mean age about 40) were included in the CVID group. Both CVID patients and healthy controls were predominantly of Caucasian heritage. All CVID subjects had received replacement immunoglobulin therapy for at least one year at the time of study participation. No CVID subject was ill or taking immunomodulatory or immunosuppressive medication when blood was collected. From each donor, 5 to 8 ml of heparinized peripheral whole blood was collected. Genomic DNA from adults with common variable immune deficiency (CVID) and from healthy adult controls was used to sequence TCRbeta CDR3 repertoires. Diluted blood was density-centrifuged over Hypaque 1077 or Ficoll-Paque to isolate peripheral blood mononuclear cells. Genomic DNA was obtained from unsorted mononuclear cells through either Qiagen column purification or a centrifugation-based method.

The origin of this receptor is a human donor with common variable immunodeficiency. Specimen: peripheral blood mononuclear cells. The sequence joins TRBV19 to TRBJ2-5, with TRBD1 matching 9 junction bases. CDR3 DNA (partial): TGTGCCAGTAGTAGCAGACAGGGGGGCTCGTTCCAAGAGACC. Translation gives CASSSRQGGSFQET. In full, the CDR3 is CASSSRQGGSFQETQYF.